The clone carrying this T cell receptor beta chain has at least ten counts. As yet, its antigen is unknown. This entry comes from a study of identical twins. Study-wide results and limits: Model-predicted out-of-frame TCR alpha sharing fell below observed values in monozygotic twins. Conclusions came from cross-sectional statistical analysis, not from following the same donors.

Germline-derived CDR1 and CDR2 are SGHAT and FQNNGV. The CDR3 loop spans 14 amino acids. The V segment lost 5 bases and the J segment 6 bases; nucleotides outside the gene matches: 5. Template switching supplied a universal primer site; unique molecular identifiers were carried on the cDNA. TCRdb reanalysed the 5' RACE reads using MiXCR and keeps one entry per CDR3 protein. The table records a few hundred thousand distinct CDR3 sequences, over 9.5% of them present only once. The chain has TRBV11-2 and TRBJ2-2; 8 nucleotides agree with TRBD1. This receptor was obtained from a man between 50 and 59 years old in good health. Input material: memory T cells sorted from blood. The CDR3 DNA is TGTGCCAGCAGCCGACAGGGGTACGCCGGGGAGCTGTTTTTT. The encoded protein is CASSRQGYAGELFF.